One T cell receptor (beta chain) is described in this entry. This sample is drawn from a study of blood T cell repertoires in COVID-19. About the research overall: The origin of the acute and convalescent COVID-19 samples was the United States, Italy and Spain.

Libraries were prepared by immunoSEQ multiplex PCR; TCRdb keeps only in-frame clonotypes and omits some of them. The table records 150,000 to 200,000 clones, roughly nine tenths of them present only once. The CDR3 has 18 amino acids. Germline CDR1 and CDR2: MGHRA and YSYEKL. V trimming: 4 bases; J trimming: 5 bases; junction bases outside the gene matches: 16. This TCR came from a woman between 65 and 79 years old with acute or convalescent COVID-19. Material for sequencing was peripheral blood. J is TRBJ1-5 and V is TRBV4-1; 8 nucleotides align to TRBD1. The CDR3 DNA reads as TGCGCCAGCAGCCCAATGGGCAGGGGGCGCGGGACGGATCAGCCCCAGCATTTT. It encodes CASSPMGRGRGTDQPQHF.